The 3 T cell receptor beta chains below come from one sample, sequenced in a study of human T cells and chemical hapten exposure. Time point of the sample: patch test 1, 2 weeks after DPC sensitization. The treatment was: therapeutic diphenylcyclopropenone sensitization with weekly scalp DPC. Using its own MiXCR run on the RACE reads, TCRdb lists one record per CDR3 protein. The table records under 200,000 distinct CDR3 sequences, about 14% of them present only once. Specimen: whole blood, collected in connection with sensitization to the hapten diphenylcyclopropenone (DPC). The receptors were sampled from a young woman with alopecia areata. Some clones in this sample may be carry-over from other donors' samples.

The chain joins TRBV28 to TRBJ1-2; possibly TRBD1 for D (6 bases). In germline, CDR1 is MDHEN, CDR2 SYDVKM. This CDR3 comprises 12 residues. The V gene lost 6 bases and the J gene lost 4 bases, with 9 bases spanning the gap. The CDR3 region is CASRDRSYGYTF. The CDR3 coding sequence is TGTGCCAGCAGAGACAGGTCCTATGGCTACACCTTC.

V and J are TRBV19 and TRBJ1-1, with D tentatively TRBD1 (5 bases). From germline, CDR1 is LNHDA and CDR2 SQIVND (reference sequence). The V and J ends lost 8 bases and 3 bases respectively, with 16 bases between them. There are 14 residues in the CDR3. The CDR3 DNA reads as TGTGCCAGTCTCCGGGCCTGGGGGGACACTGAAGCTTTCTTT. Protein sequence: CASLRAWGDTEAFF. Filled out from reference TRBV19 and TRBJ1-1, the complete variable domain reads DGGITQSPKYLFRKEGQNVTLSCEQNLNHDAMYWYRQDPGQGLRLIYYSQIVNDFQKGDIAEGYSVSREKKESFPLTVTSAQKNPTAFYLCASLRAWGDTEAFFGQGTRLTVV.

The chain joins TRBV20-1 to TRBJ2-1; 9 bases fit TRBD2. This CDR3 contains 13 residues. CDR1 and CDR2 from the germline V gene are DFQATT and SNEGSKA (reference sequence). The V segment lost 6 bases and the J segment 5 bases; nucleotides outside the gene matches: 5. The CDR3 is CSAYSGGDNEQFF. The CDR3 DNA follows: TGCAGTGCGTATAGCGGGGGTGACAATGAGCAGTTCTTC.